A single sample is the source of the 27 T cell receptor beta chains below, sequenced in a study of control samples from healthy donors and cancer patients. Here immunoSEQ multiplex PCR was the method, and the copy in TCRdb shows in-frame clones only, minus some. The sample yields 20,000 to 25,000 clones, about 85% seen once. What was sequenced was PBMCs. The source is a man aged 60 to 69 with colorectal cancer.

This clone was seen more than once but under ten times. The chain carries TRBV9 and TRBJ2-7; tentative D call: TRBD2 (6 bases). The V and J ends lost 4 bases and 2 bases respectively, with 13 bases between them. The germline V gene has CDR1 SGDLS and CDR2 YYNGEE. The CDR3 is 14 residues long. CDR3: CASSPWGVPYEQYV. CDR3 bases: TGTGCCAGCAGCCCCTGGGGGGTCCCCTACGAGCAGTACGTC.

CDR3 in DNA: TGTGCCAGCAGTCAAACGGTGGCCCCCAATCAGCCCCAGCATTTT. Translated, it gives CASSQTVAPNQPQHF. The V and J genes are TRBV6-5 and TRBJ1-5; no clear D gene. This CDR3 is 15 amino acids long. The V gene lost 5 bases and the J gene lost 3 bases, with 14 bases spanning the gap. Looked up from germline, CDR1 is MNHEY and CDR2 is SVGAGI.

The CDR3 spells CASSLTFDPDRNTEAFF. CDR3 in DNA: TGTGCCAGCAGCCTTACCTTTGACCCGGACAGGAACACTGAAGCTTTCTTT. The genes are TRBV13 and TRBJ1-1; perhaps TRBD1 as D (6 bases). The CDR3 runs 17 residues. Looked up from germline, CDR1 is PRHDT and CDR2 is FYEKMQ (reference sequence). Trimming pared 5 bases from V and 1 base from J, leaving 20 bases between.

The chain couples TRBV5-1 to TRBJ2-5; TRBD1 agrees at 9 bases. The J segment lost 2 bases and the V segment lost 1 base, leaving 6 bases of the junction unmatched. Germline CDR1 SGHRS, CDR2 YFSETQ. The CDR3 has 16 residues. The CDR3 spells CASSLWGQGPQETQYF. CDR3 sequence (DNA): TGCGCCAGCAGCTTGTGGGGACAGGGCCCTCAAGAGACCCAGTACTTC.

V usage is TRBV6-1 and J usage is TRBJ2-7; D is uncertain. Germline V gene lookup returns CDR1 MNHNS and CDR2 SASEGT. This CDR3 is built from 14 residues. The V gene lost 5 bases and the J gene lost 0 bases, with 11 bases spanning the gap. This chain's CDR3 is CASSPDPLSYEQYF. As DNA, the CDR3 is TGTGCCAGCAGTCCCGATCCACTCTCCTACGAGCAGTACTTC.

V usage is TRBV5-1 and J usage is TRBJ2-1, with unresolved D. With 1 base removed from V and 8 bases from J, the gap between germline ends came to 13 bases. The CDR3 runs to 14 residues. Germline loops: CDR1 SGHRS, CDR2 YFSETQ. CDR3 coding DNA: TGCGCCAGCAGCTTGTTTCAAGTCCCCGATGAGCAGTTCTTC. As protein: CASSLFQVPDEQFF.

V gene TRBV27 combines with J gene TRBJ2-5; TRBD1 matches at 10 bases. J was trimmed by 10 bases and V by 2 bases; bases with no gene match: 10. This CDR3 spans 15 amino acids. Germline assignment: CDR1 MNHEY and CDR2 SMNVEV (reference sequence). The CDR3 DNA follows: TGTGCCAGCAGTTTACGGACAGGGGGGGACGGAGGCCAGTACTTC. Translated: CASSLRTGGDGGQYF.

V and J are TRBV11-2 and TRBJ2-1; no clear D. The CDR3 is made up of 14 amino acids. V was clipped by 0 bases and J by 5 bases, with 8 bases between them. Germline V lookup: CDR1 SGHAT, CDR2 FQNNGV. The CDR3, as DNA: TGTGCCAGCAGCTTAGACCCAAACGACAATGAGCAGTTCTTC. It is translated as CASSLDPNDNEQFF.

The chain combines TRBV27 with TRBJ1-5, with 7 bases that match TRBD1. Germline loops: CDR1 MNHEY, CDR2 SMNVEV (reference sequence). The V segment lost 5 bases and the J segment 3 bases; nucleotides outside the gene matches: 10. The CDR3 spans 16 residues. The CDR3 DNA is TGTGCCAGCAGTCCGGCCGGCAGGGGGAACAATCAGCCCCAGCATTTT. It translates to CASSPAGRGNNQPQHF.

The chain carries TRBV15 and TRBJ2-2; tentative D call: TRBD1 (5 bases). CDR1 is LNHNV and CDR2 is YYDKDF in the germline V gene (reference sequence). V was shortened by 3 bases and J by 5 bases, with 16 bases between the two germline ends. This CDR3 has 16 amino acids. For the CDR3, the DNA is TGTGCCACCAGCAGGCCCCTGGCAGGGCTGACCGGGGAGCTGTTTTTT. Amino acids: CATSRPLAGLTGELFF.

The chain is built from TRBV28 and TRBJ1-4, with 7 bases fitting TRBD1. V was clipped by 7 bases and J by 5 bases; unmatched bases: 4. Germline loops: CDR1 MDHEN, CDR2 SYDVKM. This CDR3 spans 13 amino acids. The CDR3 DNA reads TGTGCCAGCACGGACAGGATAAATGAAAAACTGTTTTTT. Translation gives CASTDRINEKLFF.

V gene TRBV11-2 combines with J gene TRBJ2-3; 12 nucleotides match TRBD2. Trimming cost V 4 bases and J 3 bases; bases outside gene matches: 8. This CDR3 is 17 amino acids long. Germline V lookup: CDR1 SGHAT, CDR2 FQNNGV. CDR3 nucleotide sequence: TGTGCCAGCAGCTACCTCTCTAGCGGGGGGGGGACAGATACGCAGTATTTT. Its protein product is CASSYLSSGGGTDTQYF. Drawing the rest from reference TRBV11-2 and TRBJ2-3, the complete variable domain is EAGVAQSPRYKIIEKRQSVAFWCNPISGHATLYWYQQILGQGPKLLIQFQNNGVVDDSQLPKDRFSAERLKGVDSTLKIQPAKLEDSAVYLCASSYLSSGGGTDTQYFGPGTRLTVL.

The chain is built from TRBV5-1 and TRBJ2-7; TRBD1 agrees at 8 bases. Germline V gives CDR1 SGHRS, CDR2 YFSETQ. Losses at the gene ends were 4 bases for V and 1 base for J; bases not matched to a gene: 7. CDR3 length: 15 residues. For the CDR3, the DNA is TGCGCCAGCAGCCCAGGACAGGGCCGATCCTACGAGCAGTACGTC. This encodes CASSPGQGRSYEQYV.

The chain uses TRBV4-2 and TRBJ2-1; TRBD2 agrees at 9 bases. Germline trimming cut 4 bases from V and 7 bases from J; bases unmatched to any gene: 11. The germline CDR1 and CDR2 sequences are LGHNA and YNFKEQ. The CDR3 length is 16 residues. Written as DNA, the CDR3 is TGTGCCAGCAGCCCAAGGGGCGGGGGGGCCAAAAATGAGCAGTTCTTC. It yields the protein CASSPRGGGAKNEQFF.

The gene calls are TRBV6-5 and TRBJ1-2; D remains ambiguous. CDR3 size: 13 residues. Per germline, CDR1 MNHEY and CDR2 SVGAGI. The germline V and J ends were trimmed by 7 bases and 5 bases, with 14 bases remaining between them. CDR3 bases: TGTGCCAGCACCTCCTCGCGGGCATATGGCTACACCTTC. Protein product: CASTSSRAYGYTF.

V gene TRBV5-4 combines with J gene TRBJ1-1; a weak D match, TRBD1 (5 bases). The length of the CDR3 is 15 residues. The V end lost 5 bases, the J end lost 7 bases, and 21 bases lay between the germline ends. From germline, CDR1 is SGHNT and CDR2 YYREEE (reference sequence). CDR3 residues: CASRKEGRERGEAFF. The CDR3 bases are TGTGCCAGCAGGAAAGAAGGGAGGGAGAGGGGTGAAGCTTTCTTT.

The rearrangement joins TRBV6-5 to TRBJ2-7; D is unresolved. CDR1 is MNHEY and CDR2 is SVGAGI in the germline V gene. The CDR3 spans 15 residues. Trimming cost V 0 bases and J 0 bases, with 9 bases left between them. The CDR3 bases are TGTGCCAGCAGTTACTCGAGTCGAAGCTCCTACGAGCAGTACTTC. Its protein product is CASSYSSRSSYEQYF.

V and J are TRBV18 and TRBJ1-1; D remains ambiguous. V was trimmed by 0 bases and J by 1 base, leaving 12 bases between them. The CDR3 extends over 16 amino acids. In germline, CDR1 is KGHSH, CDR2 LQKENI. The CDR3 sequence is CASSPPNRAANTEAFF. CDR3 DNA: TGTGCCAGCTCACCACCGAACAGAGCGGCGAACACTGAAGCTTTCTTT.

This chain uses TRBV2 with TRBJ2-4; the D is unclear. The CDR3 totals 12 residues. Germline loops: CDR1 SNHLY, CDR2 FYNNEI. Trimming shortened V by 8 bases and J by 5 bases, and 10 bases separated the two germline ends. The CDR3 DNA reads TGTGCCAGCCGAACTGGAGAAAACATTCAGTACTTC. This encodes CASRTGENIQYF.

The chain employs TRBV14 and TRBJ2-7; D is uncertain. The CDR3 has 14 amino acids. CDR1 is SGHDN and CDR2 is FVKESK in the germline V gene. V lost 0 bases and J lost 1, with 7 bases in between. The CDR3 region has the DNA TGTGCCAGCAGCCAAGAGCCCCCTTCCTACGAGCAGTACTTC. Its translation is CASSQEPPSYEQYF.

The rearrangement joins TRBV29-1 to TRBJ2-5; no clear D. CDR3 length: 10 residues. With 5 bases removed from V and 1 base from J, the gap between germline ends came to 2 bases. Germline CDR1 SQVTM, CDR2 ANQGSEA. CDR3 loop: CSVLQETQYF. The CDR3 DNA sequence: TGCAGCGTTCTCCAAGAGACCCAGTACTTC.

This clone was seen a single time. The chain combines TRBV7-9 with TRBJ1-3, with a tentative D call TRBD1 (6 bases). Deletions cut 5 bases from V and 8 bases from J, with 22 bases between. There are 16 residues in the CDR3. Germline values: CDR1 SEHNR, CDR2 FQNEAQ (reference sequence). This CDR3 is CASSPSSTGSWYTIYF. CDR3 bases: TGTGCCAGCAGCCCTAGTTCAACAGGGAGTTGGTACACCATATATTTT.

This chain's CDR3 is CASSSTSFTGELFF. The CDR3 DNA reads as TGTGCCAGCAGCTCAACTTCATTCACCGGGGAGCTGTTTTTT. This chain joins TRBV11-2 and TRBJ2-2; D is undetermined. The CDR3 has 14 amino acids. V was trimmed by 4 bases and J by 4 bases, leaving 10 bases between them. The germline gives CDR1 SGHAT, CDR2 FQNNGV.

This chain links TRBV19 with TRBJ1-1; D possibly corresponds to TRBD1 (5 bases). The V gene lost 8 bases and the J gene lost 6 bases, with 13 bases spanning the gap. Germline V CDR1 and CDR2: LNHDA, SQIVND (reference sequence). The CDR3 consists of 12 residues. CDR3 amino acids: CASHTRAAEAFF. As DNA, the CDR3 is TGTGCCAGTCATACCAGGGCCGCTGAAGCTTTCTTT.

This clone was seen only a few times. J is TRBJ1-3 and V is TRBV3-1 (or the pseudogene TRBV3-2); TRBD1 agrees at 7 bases. This CDR3 contains 15 residues. V trimming: 4 bases; J trimming: 7 bases; junction bases outside the gene matches: 10. The germline V gene encodes CDR1 LGHDT and CDR2 YNNKEL (reference sequence). CDR3 sequence reads: CASSPFTGVVNTIYF. CDR3 sequence (DNA): TGTGCCAGCAGCCCCTTCACAGGGGTAGTTAACACCATATATTTT.

The gene calls are TRBV3-1 (or the pseudogene TRBV3-2) and TRBJ2-5, with D unclear. CDR3 length: 12 amino acids. Per germline, CDR1 LGHDT and CDR2 YNNKEL (reference sequence). With 3 bases removed from V and 3 bases from J, the gap between germline ends came to 5 bases. The CDR3 DNA reads as TGTGCCAGCAGCCATCAAAAAGAGACCCAGTACTTC. Its protein product is CASSHQKETQYF.

The count of this clone is one. The chain employs TRBV18 and TRBJ2-7; 8 bases are shared with TRBD2. Trimming at V came to 5 bases and at J to 3 bases, leaving 6 bases not matched to a gene. The CDR3 length is 14 residues. Germline V gene data show CDR1 as KGHSH and CDR2 as LQKENI. CDR3 residues: CASSSSGGYYEQYV. In nucleotides, the CDR3 is TGTGCCAGCTCATCAAGCGGGGGTTACTACGAGCAGTACGTC.